This paragraph covers one TCR beta chain sequence. The antigen is undetermined. This record belongs to a study of T cells in Graves' hyperthyroidism and ophthalmopathy. The wider study: Peripheral blood was secured at the point of initial diagnosis, before any treatment. Whole-study findings and limits: Ophthalmopathy and stable hyperthyroidism were told apart by a 13 V-J model.

A patient was excluded if there was uncontrolled infection, other autoimmune disease, pregnancy or lactation. Amplified regions were TCR beta CDR3 sequences from RNA transcripts. The TCR CDR3 first-round RT-PCR relied on the HTBI primer set. TCRdb analysed the multiplex PCR reads with MiXCR anew, one entry per CDR3 protein. The table has 380,000 or so distinct CDR3 sequences, roughly 14% seen once. The CDR3 totals 14 residues. The germline V and J ends were trimmed by 4 bases and 9 bases, with 19 bases remaining between them. The germline CDR1 and CDR2 sequences are SGHRS and YFSETQ. The source material was blood. The J gene is TRBJ1-2, the V gene TRBV5-1; possible D gene TRBD1, 5 bases. The receptor's source is a man aged 30-40 years with Graves' hyperthyroidism that later progressed to Graves' ophthalmopathy. The CDR3 DNA reads TGCGCCAGCAGCCTCCCCACAGGCGAAGGAAGCTACACCTTC. Protein product: CASSLPTGEGSYTF.